This is a list of T cell receptor beta chains from one sample in a study of technical replicates of blood from a handful of donors. TCRdb's copy holds only in-frame clones and misses some; the assay was immunoSEQ multiplex PCR. This table has tens of thousands of clones, 90% appearing once. The material sequenced was PBMCs. These receptors were obtained from a human donor in good health. Some clones in this sample may be carry-over from other donors' samples. CDR3s include the opening cysteine and the closing phenylalanine or tryptophan. A D gene is named only where the DNA matches it firmly. The size of a clone is reported for some rows only, either as once, few or many, or as a class for expanded clones.

>-|TRBJ1-1|TRBV6-6|-
TGTGCCAGCAGTTACATGAGGCAGAACACTGAAGCTTTCTTT
CASSYMRQNTEAFF
>-|TRBJ1-2|TRBV18|-
TGTGCCAGCTCACCACCGCGGCAGGGCTACTATGGCTACACCTTC
CASSPPRQGYYGYTF
>-|TRBJ1-3|TRBV10-3|-
TGTGCCAACTCAGGCTCTGGAAACACCATATATTTT
CANSGSGNTIYF
>TRBD1|TRBJ2-7|TRBV6-1|-
TGTGCCAGCTCGGGACAGATGTCCTACGAGCAGTACTTC
CASSGQMSYEQYF
>TRBD1|TRBJ2-7|TRBV25-1|-
TGTGCCAGCAGTGAGGACAGGGCGCAGTACTTC
CASSEDRAQYF
>TRBD2|TRBJ2-2|TRBV6-5|-
TGTGCCAGCAGTTACTCAAGCGGGAGGGGCACCGGGGAGCTGTTTTTT
CASSYSSGRGTGELFF
>-|TRBJ1-4|TRBV7-2|-
TGTGCCAGCAGCTTGGGTGGTCAGGGTTGGGAAAAACTGTTTTTT
CASSLGGQGWEKLFF
>TRBD1|TRBJ1-4|TRBV30|-
TGTGCCTGGAGTGTAGGGCTACAGGGGAATGAAAAACTGTTTTTT
CAWSVGLQGNEKLFF
>TRBD1|TRBJ2-1|TRBV11-2|-
TGTGCCAGCAGCCTACAGGGGGTGACCTACAATGAGCAGTTCTTC
CASSLQGVTYNEQFF
>-|TRBJ2-1|TRBV5-5|-
TGTGCCAGCAGCTTGTATGACACTTCTGCCTCTTCTGAGCAGTTCTTC
CASSLYDTSASSEQFF
>TRBD2|TRBJ2-1|TRBV11-2|few
TGTGCCAGCCGTGGGGCGGGAGGGTTAGATGAGCAGTTCTTC
CASRGAGGLDEQFF
>TRBD1|TRBJ2-2|TRBV13|-
TGTGCCAGCAGCCCCGGGACAGTGAACACCGGGGAGCTGTTTTTT
CASSPGTVNTGELFF
>-|TRBJ1-5|TRBV27|once
TGTGCCAGCACCCGTGATATACACAATCAGCCCCAGCATTTT
CASTRDIHNQPQHF
>TRBD1|TRBJ1-2|TRBV25-1|-
TGTGCCAGCAGTGACGGACAGGGTAACTATGGCTACACCTTC
CASSDGQGNYGYTF
>-|TRBJ1-6|TRBV21-1|-
TGTGCCAGCAGACTCCTACGGCAGGGTTCAATGTTATGGAATTCACCCCTCCACTTT
CASRLLRQGSMLWNSPLHF
>-|TRBJ1-1|TRBV6-6|-
TGTGCCAGCAGCTTACGACAGCAGAACACTGAAGCTTTCTTT
CASSLRQQNTEAFF
>TRBD2|TRBJ2-5|TRBV5-1|-
TGCGCCAGCAGTCCCGCGGGGGGCCAGGTTATGAGAGAGACCCAGTACTTC
CASSPAGGQVMRETQYF
>-|TRBJ2-6|TRBV19|-
TGTGCCAGTATACCAGAACACTCTGGGGCCAACGTCCTGACTTTC
CASIPEHSGANVLTF
>TRBD1|TRBJ2-1|TRBV7-6|-
TGTGCCAGCAGCTTAGTGGGGGCCGGGACAGGGAAAAGGAATGAGCAGTTCTTC
CASSLVGAGTGKRNEQFF
>TRBD2|TRBJ2-2|TRBV10-3|-
TGTGCCATCCGACTAGCGGGGGCGGCCGGGGAGCTGTTTTTT
CAIRLAGAAGELFF
>-|TRBJ2-2|TRBV5-1|once
TGCGCCAGCAGCCGAGGACGGGGGGCGCAGACCGGGGAGCTGTTTTTT
CASSRGRGAQTGELFF
>TRBD2|TRBJ2-5|TRBV7-9|-
TGTGCCAGCAGCTTAAGTTTTCTAGCGGGGGCGTTACAAGAGACCCAGTACTTC
CASSLSFLAGALQETQYF
>TRBD2|TRBJ2-3|TRBV5-6|-
TGTGCCAGCAGCTGGACTAGCGGTTTCCGCACAGATACGCAGTATTTT
CASSWTSGFRTDTQYF
>TRBD1|TRBJ1-6|TRBV7-8|-
TGTGCCAGCAGCTTAGCCCCACAGGGGGTTGCACCCCTCCACTTT
CASSLAPQGVAPLHF
>TRBD1|TRBJ1-1|TRBV9|-
TGTGCCAGCAGCGTAGGTCCTACTCCGGGACAGGGGGCGGGTAACACTGAAGCTTTCTTT
CASSVGPTPGQGAGNTEAFF
>TRBD1|TRBJ2-5|TRBV11-3|-
TGTGCCAGCAGCCCCCGGACAGGGGGCGAAGAGACCCAGTACTTC
CASSPRTGGEETQYF
>TRBD1|TRBJ2-7|TRBV30|-
TGTGCCTGGAGACAACCGGGACAGGCCTACGAGCAGTACTTC
CAWRQPGQAYEQYF
>-|TRBJ2-7|TRBV7-7|once
TGTGCCAGCAGCTGGACTACCTACGAGCAGTACTTC
CASSWTTYEQYF
>TRBD1|TRBJ2-3|TRBV15|-
TGTGCCACCAGCGGACAGGGGGCGATGACAGATACGCAGTATTTT
CATSGQGAMTDTQYF
>-|TRBJ1-1|TRBV7-2|-
TGTGCCAGCAGCTCGATGGACACGAACACTGAAGCTTTCTTT
CASSSMDTNTEAFF
>TRBD2|TRBJ2-3|TRBV11-3|-
TGTGCCAGCAGCTCGCCCGGGGGGGATACGCAGTATTTT
CASSSPGGDTQYF
>TRBD1|TRBJ1-4|TRBV6-6|-
TGTGCCAGCAGTACACAGGGGGCCCAGGGTGAAAAACTGTTTTTT
CASSTQGAQGEKLFF
>-|TRBJ2-6|TRBV7-3|-
TGTGCCAGCAGCTTAACGGGCCCAGGGTGGTGGGGTTCGACGGGGGCCAACGTCCTGACTTTC
CASSLTGPGWWGSTGANVLTF
>-|TRBJ2-7|TRBV9|-
TGTGCCAGCAGCGTGTTCCCTAGCGCGTTCTCCTACGAGCAGTACTTC
CASSVFPSAFSYEQYF
>TRBD1|TRBJ2-7|TRBV5-4|once
TGTGCCAGCAGCCACGACAGGGGGGGCGAGCAGTACTTC
CASSHDRGGEQYF
>-|TRBJ2-7|TRBV7-8|-
TGTGCCAGCAGCTTAGAGGCAACTACCCTTCTCTCCTCCTACGAGCAGTACTTC
CASSLEATTLLSSYEQYF
>-|TRBJ1-2|TRBV18|-
TGTGCCAGCTCACAGAGCCAGGGTGGTAACTATGGCTACACCTTC
CASSQSQGGNYGYTF
>TRBD1|TRBJ1-1|TRBV30|few
TGTGCCTGGAGTGTAACAGGGGGCTGGACTGAAGCTTTCTTT
CAWSVTGGWTEAFF
>TRBD1|TRBJ2-5|TRBV15|-
TGTGCCACCAGCAGAGACTGGACAGGAGCTCAAGAGACCCAGTACTTC
CATSRDWTGAQETQYF
>TRBD2|TRBJ2-3|TRBV5-1|once
TGCGCCAGCAGCTTGTACGTAGCGGGGGGTACCACAGATACGCAGTATTTT
CASSLYVAGGTTDTQYF
>TRBD1|TRBJ1-2|TRBV6-1|-
TGTGCCAGCAGTGTTCAACAGGGGGGAGAAGGCTACACCTTC
CASSVQQGGEGYTF
>-|TRBJ2-2|TRBV7-2|-
TGTGCCAGCAGCAAGAAGATAGTGGCCGGGGAGCTGTTTTTT
CASSKKIVAGELFF
>-|TRBJ1-3|TRBV9|-
TGTGCCAGCAGCCCCTCTTCCCCTGGAAACACCATATATTTT
CASSPSSPGNTIYF
>-|TRBJ2-1|TRBV7-9|-
TGTGCCAGCAGCTCGCGGACTAACAATGAGCAGTTCTTC
CASSSRTNNEQFF
>TRBD1|TRBJ2-7|TRBV2|-
TGTGCCAGCAGCCGGGACAGGGGGCCGTCCGAGCAGTACTTC
CASSRDRGPSEQYF
>TRBD1|TRBJ1-2|TRBV6-1|few
TGTGCCAGCAGTGGGGGAGGGACAGGGGGCGATGGCTACACCTTC
CASSGGGTGGDGYTF
>-|TRBJ1-1|TRBV6-7|-
TGTGCCAGCAGGGAAGGGGACATGAACACTGAAGCTTTCTTT
CASREGDMNTEAFF
>TRBD1|TRBJ2-7|TRBV6-1|-
TGTGCCAGCAGAAGACAGGGTCTATACGAGCAGTACTTC
CASRRQGLYEQYF
>-|TRBJ2-1|TRBV5-1|-
TGCGCCAGCAGCTTGGCCGGGGGGCGCTCCTACAATGAGCAGTTCTTC
CASSLAGGRSYNEQFF
>-|TRBJ1-2|TRBV19|-
TGTGCCAGTACCCTTTGGCCGACTTCTAACTATGGCTACACCTTC
CASTLWPTSNYGYTF
>-|TRBJ1-1|TRBV4-3|-
TGCGCCAGCAGCCAAGATCTGGGGCTGACTGAAGCTTTCTTT
CASSQDLGLTEAFF
>-|TRBJ1-1|TRBV6-6|-
TGTGCCAGCAGTCCCCCGGGGAAGAACACTGAAGCTTTCTTT
CASSPPGKNTEAFF
>-|TRBJ1-1|TRBV7-3|-
TGTGCCAGCAGCTTAACGCACAGGGTGAGAGTCACTGAAGCTTTCTTT
CASSLTHRVRVTEAFF
>-|TRBJ2-1|TRBV7-2|-
TGTGCCAGCAGCTTAGGAGGCCCGGTGGGGCAGTTCTTC
CASSLGGPVGQFF
>TRBD1|TRBJ2-1|TRBV30|-
TGTGCCTGGGGTAGAAACTGGGACAGGGGGCAAACCAATGAGCAGTTCTTC
CAWGRNWDRGQTNEQFF
>-|TRBJ2-5|TRBV5-1|once
TGCGCCAGCAGCTTCGAGAGTCGAGAGACCCAGTACTTC
CASSFESRETQYF
>-|TRBJ2-1|TRBV13|-
TGTGCCAGCAGCTTGGGTAGCGGTACCTACAATGAGCAGTTCTTC
CASSLGSGTYNEQFF
>TRBD2|TRBJ2-7|TRBV10-3|-
TGTGCCATCAGTGAGTCTCAAGCTAGCGGGACCTCCTCGGAGCAGTACTTC
CAISESQASGTSSEQYF
>TRBD2|TRBJ2-3|TRBV7-3|-
TGTGCCAGCAGCTTAACTCCGGGACTAAGCACAGATACGCAGTATTTT
CASSLTPGLSTDTQYF
>-|TRBJ2-5|TRBV7-9|-
TGTGCCAGCAGCAGGGGACTTCAAGAGACCCAGTACTTC
CASSRGLQETQYF